This T cell receptor beta chain was sequenced for a study of cytomegalovirus exposure and HLA in healthy donors. Overall study results and limits: A later analysis linked a missense variant in DCLRE1C to the trimming of TCR beta V and J genes. Based on reports, TCR beta sequences accurately predicted HLA-A and HLA-B alleles for most subjects. Certain sequence variants were highly shared and formed a cluster, and this cluster was likely a sequencing artifact. Further analysis, carried out later, found HLA-associated TCR beta chains more clonally expanded than equally common other chains.

A note on this clone: Its target is not known.

Germline CDR1 is MNHEY and CDR2 is SMNVEV (reference sequence). The trim removed 4 bases at V and 6 bases at J, leaving 24 bases unmatched. This CDR3 region has 21 residues. In the PCR, 60 Vbeta and 13 Jbeta primers were used. Some clones are missing from TCRdb's copy, which holds only in-frame ones; the method was immunoSEQ multiplex PCR. The sample has about 140,000 clones; 80% to 85% are singletons. The TCR sequence derives from a male donor in good health and CMV-seropositive. The sample taken for sequencing was PBMCs. V gene TRBV27 combines with J gene TRBJ2-7; 13 positions match TRBD2. The CDR3 spells CASSSVSQWTSGRDPWGEQYF. CDR3 coding DNA: TGTGCCAGCAGTTCCGTATCGCAGTGGACTAGCGGGAGAGACCCCTGGGGCGAGCAGTACTTC.